The rows below give T cell receptor beta chains drawn from one sample of a study of vaccination and CD4 T cells after COVID-19. These receptors are not linked to any known antigen. TCRdb reprocessed the PCR reads via MiXCR and lists one record per CDR3 protein. The data hold around 17,000 distinct CDR3 sequences, with approximately 56% observed a single time. Material for sequencing was CD4+ T cells from blood, cultured in vitro. All receptors come from a human donor who had recovered from COVID-19. CDR3s include the opening cysteine and the closing phenylalanine or tryptophan. D genes are given only for firm matches. Clone size is not always given. Where it is, it says once, few, many or a class for expanded clones.

V gene: TRBV11-2; D gene: .; clone size: few; J gene: TRBJ1-6; CDR3 protein: CASSLERNSPLHF; CDR3 DNA: TGTGCCAGCAGCTTAGAACGCAATTCACCCCTCCACTTT
V gene: TRBV27; D gene: TRBD1; clone size: once; J gene: TRBJ1-2; CDR3 protein: CASSSNRGRGYTF; CDR3 DNA: TGTGCCAGCAGTTCCAACAGGGGGCGCGGCTACACCTTC
V gene: TRBV20-1; D gene: .; clone size: .; J gene: TRBJ1-5; CDR3 protein: CSARQASNQPQHF; CDR3 DNA: TGCAGTGCTAGACAGGCAAGCAATCAGCCCCAGCATTTT
V gene: TRBV2; D gene: TRBD1; clone size: .; J gene: TRBJ2-7; CDR3 protein: CASSPGQGRAGYEQYF; CDR3 DNA: TGTGCCAGCTCACCGGGACAGGGGAGGGCTGGGTACGAGCAGTACTTC
V gene: TRBV6-5; D gene: TRBD2; clone size: few; J gene: TRBJ2-3; CDR3 protein: CASSYAGTSGSRGTQYF; CDR3 DNA: TGTGCCAGCAGTTACGCCGGGACTAGCGGGAGTAGAGGTACGCAGTATTTT
V gene: TRBV20-1; D gene: .; clone size: .; J gene: TRBJ2-3; CDR3 protein: CSARKGYEITDTQYF; CDR3 DNA: TGCAGTGCTAGAAAGGGCTATGAAATCACAGATACGCAGTATTTT
V gene: TRBV5-1; D gene: .; clone size: .; J gene: TRBJ1-1; CDR3 protein: CASSLSTGRETEAFF; CDR3 DNA: TGCGCCAGCAGCTTGTCGACAGGTCGGGAAACTGAAGCTTTCTTT
V gene: TRBV12-3/TRBV12-4; D gene: TRBD2; clone size: .; J gene: TRBJ2-3; CDR3 protein: CASSRIAGGRSDTQYF; CDR3 DNA: TGTGCCAGCAGCCGAATAGCGGGGGGGCGGTCAGATACGCAGTATTTT
V gene: TRBV2; D gene: .; clone size: once; J gene: TRBJ1-5; CDR3 protein: CASRRDSNQPQHF; CDR3 DNA: TGTGCCAGCCGGCGGGATAGCAATCAGCCCCAGCATTTT
V gene: TRBV27; D gene: .; clone size: once; J gene: TRBJ2-7; CDR3 protein: CASSFAGQPSAKFYEQYF; CDR3 DNA: TGTGCCAGCAGTTTTGCGGGACAGCCTTCTGCCAAATTCTACGAGCAGTACTTC
V gene: TRBV4-3; D gene: .; clone size: .; J gene: TRBJ1-6; CDR3 protein: CASSQGGASGLPLHF; CDR3 DNA: TGCGCCAGCAGCCAAGGGGGAGCCAGTGGGTTACCCCTCCACTTT
V gene: TRBV11-1; D gene: .; clone size: .; J gene: TRBJ1-6; CDR3 protein: CASFFGRSSYNSPLHF; CDR3 DNA: TGTGCCAGCTTTTTCGGGCGAAGCTCCTATAATTCACCCCTCCACTTT
V gene: TRBV2; D gene: TRBD1; clone size: .; J gene: TRBJ1-6; CDR3 protein: CASSGGTGGGYSPLHF; CDR3 DNA: TGTGCCAGCAGTGGAGGGACAGGGGGCGGTTATTCACCCCTCCACTTT
V gene: TRBV5-1; D gene: TRBD1; clone size: .; J gene: TRBJ1-1; CDR3 protein: CASSSRTGNTEAFF; CDR3 DNA: TGCGCCAGCAGCTCCCGGACAGGAAACACTGAAGCTTTCTTT
V gene: TRBV6-2/TRBV6-3; D gene: TRBD1; clone size: .; J gene: TRBJ2-7; CDR3 protein: CASSPGQLPYEQYF; CDR3 DNA: TGTGCCAGCAGTCCGGGACAGTTACCTTACGAGCAGTACTTC
V gene: TRBV25-1; D gene: TRBD2; clone size: .; J gene: TRBJ2-1; CDR3 protein: CASSPTSGRVGSYNEQFF; CDR3 DNA: TGTGCCAGCAGTCCGACTAGCGGGAGAGTGGGATCCTACAATGAGCAGTTCTTC